Sequencing of this T cell receptor beta chain was carried out in a study of brain metastases from non-small cell lung cancer. Whole-study findings and limits: Metastases had sparse T cells but largely shared repertoires with primaries. T-cell clones appeared expanded in 64% of brain metastases relative to matched primary tumors.

A word on this clone: Its antigen is currently unknown.

V gave up 5 bases and J gave up 5 bases; unmatched junction bases: 4. Germline V gene data show CDR1 as SGHNT and CDR2 as YENEEA. This CDR3 has 15 residues. TCRdb's copy holds only in-frame clones and misses some; the assay was immunoSEQ multiplex PCR. The sample holds some 7,700 clones, around four fifths seen once. The V and J genes are TRBV11-3 and TRBJ2-7, with 15 bases fitting TRBD2. This clonotype was obtained from a donor older than 35 with non-small cell lung cancer. The sequencing sample was made of primary lung tumor tissue. CDR3 DNA: TGTGCCAGCAGCCCCGGACTAGCGGGGGGGAACGAGCAGTACTTC. Its protein product is CASSPGLAGGNEQYF.